This T cell receptor (beta chain) was identified during a study of blood T cell repertoires in COVID-19. Trimming pared 7 bases from V and 1 base from J, leaving 10 bases between. Per the germline V gene, CDR1 is SNHLY and CDR2 is FYNNEI. CDR3 length: 13 residues. The repertoire was sequenced with immunoSEQ multiplex PCR; TCRdb's copy has only in-frame clones and lacks some. Of 200,000 to 250,000 clones listed, 70% to 85% are singletons. The source of this sequence is a woman older than 75 with COVID-19, enrolled during active disease. This rearrangement joins TRBV2 to TRBJ2-5; D ambiguous. The sample taken for sequencing was peripheral blood. The chain's CDR3 is CASIIVRQETQYF. In DNA form, the CDR3 reads TGTGCCAGCATTATCGTCCGCCAAGAGACCCAGTACTTC.